One and the same sample provided the 22 T cell receptor beta chains below, sequenced in a study of blood T cell repertoires in COVID-19. TCRdb's table, derived via immunoSEQ multiplex PCR, lists solely in-frame clones and lacks some. The sample records hundreds of thousands of clones, around 87% being singletons. Sequencing input: peripheral blood. Receptors originate from a man aged 65-85 years with acute or convalescent COVID-19.

CDR3 residues: CASSPVQGSYNSPLHF. For the CDR3, the DNA is TGCGCCAGCAGCCCAGTACAGGGCTCCTATAATTCACCCCTCCACTTT. The V call is TRBV5-1, the J call TRBJ1-6; weak D call: TRBD1 (6 bases). This CDR3 spans 16 amino acids. Trimming shortened V by 4 bases and J by 0 bases, and 11 bases separated the two germline ends. Germline V gives CDR1 SGHRS, CDR2 YFSETQ.

This rearrangement joins TRBV28 to TRBJ2-2; D perhaps matches TRBD2 (6 bases). V lost 4 bases to trimming and J lost 3 bases, with 9 bases between them. The CDR3 runs to 14 residues. Germline V gene sequence: CDR1 MDHEN, CDR2 SYDVKM. The CDR3 DNA sequence: TGTGCCAGCAGTTCTGGGACTTACACCGGGGAGCTGTTTTTT. It codes for CASSSGTYTGELFF.

CDR3 loop: CASSPPGVDGYTF. The CDR3 DNA sequence: TGTGCCAGCTCACCCCCGGGAGTGGATGGCTACACCTTC. The V call is TRBV18, the J call TRBJ1-2; D ambiguous. The germline V gene encodes CDR1 KGHSH and CDR2 LQKENI. This CDR3 region has 13 residues. V lost 3 bases, J lost 6 bases, and 11 bases lay in between.

The V gene is TRBV5-6, the J gene TRBJ2-5; D is ambiguous. CDR3 length equals 13 residues. Germline lookup yields CDR1 SGHDT and CDR2 YYEEEE. V was pared by 1 base and J by 5 bases, with 9 bases between. DNA of the CDR3: TGTGCCAGCAGCTTGAACCCAACTGAGACCCAGTACTTC. It yields the protein CASSLNPTETQYF.

V usage is TRBV3-1 (or the pseudogene TRBV3-2) and J usage is TRBJ2-7, with TRBD2 matching over 8 bases. V lost 4 bases, J lost 6 bases, and 17 bases stayed unmatched. Germline loops: CDR1 LGHDT, CDR2 YNNKEL (reference sequence). This CDR3 region has 17 residues. The CDR3 loop is CASSPNFLSGRGLEQYF. In DNA, the CDR3 is TGTGCCAGCAGCCCAAATTTTCTCAGCGGGAGAGGACTCGAGCAGTACTTC.

V and J are TRBV6-2 or TRBV6-3 and TRBJ2-2, with D possibly matching TRBD1 (8 bases). Trimming took 6 bases from V and 6 from J, leaving 14 bases between them. This CDR3 has 14 amino acids. CDR1 and CDR2 from the germline V gene are MNHEY and SVGEGT. The chain's CDR3 is CASSQTGGAGELFF. The CDR3 bases are TGTGCCAGCAGCCAAACAGGGGGGGCCGGGGAGCTGTTTTTT.

The J gene is TRBJ1-1, the V gene TRBV28, with D hard to call. Germline-derived CDR1 and CDR2 are MDHEN and SYDVKM. The CDR3 is 11 amino acids. V was cut by 6 bases and J by 7 bases, with 9 bases left in between. The CDR3 DNA reads TGTGCCAGCAGGACGACTGATGAAGCTTTCTTT. Translating gives CASRTTDEAFF.

The chain couples TRBV6-6 to TRBJ1-3; D uncertain. Trimming pared 6 bases from V and 2 bases from J, leaving 11 bases between. This CDR3 contains 14 residues. The germline gives CDR1 MNHNY, CDR2 SVGAGI (reference sequence). The DNA for the CDR3 is TGTGCCAGCAGACCACAGTTCGCTGGAAACACCATATATTTT. It codes for CASRPQFAGNTIYF.

This clone is a singleton in its sample. The chain has TRBV6-2 or TRBV6-3 and TRBJ2-1; 9 bases fit TRBD1. The CDR3 totals 16 residues. CDR1 MNHEY and CDR2 SVGEGT come from the germline V gene. V was pared by 0 bases and J by 7 bases, with 7 bases of the junction left unmatched. The CDR3 reads CASSYSRTGGVNEQFF. For the CDR3, the DNA is TGTGCCAGCAGTTACTCGAGAACAGGGGGCGTGAATGAGCAGTTCTTC.

This clone appeared a few times. The CDR3 protein is CASSKTEDTEAFF. Written as DNA, the CDR3 is TGTGCCAGCAGCAAGACAGAAGACACTGAAGCTTTCTTT. The chain employs TRBV7-9 and TRBJ1-1; D perhaps matches TRBD1 (5 bases). Per germline, CDR1 SEHNR and CDR2 FQNEAQ (reference sequence). The CDR3 length is 13 residues. V was cut by 5 bases and J by 3 bases, with 10 bases left in between.

V is TRBV10-3 and J is TRBJ1-2; D might be TRBD1 (6 bases). Trimming pared 3 bases from V and 8 bases from J, leaving 13 bases between. The CDR3 is made up of 13 amino acids. Germline V CDR1 and CDR2: ENHRY, SYGVKD. Here the CDR3 DNA reads TGTGCCATCAGTGACAGGGACATTAAGGGCTACACCTTC. Translated, it gives CAISDRDIKGYTF.

The J gene is TRBJ1-6, the V gene TRBV2; D perhaps matches TRBD1 (5 bases). Germline V CDR1 and CDR2: SNHLY, FYNNEI. Trimming took 6 bases from V and 7 from J, leaving 16 bases between them. There are 15 residues in the CDR3. CDR3 nucleotide sequence: TGTGCCAGCAGACAAACCGGGGGGGAGAATTCACCCCTCCACTTT. It specifies CASRQTGGENSPLHF. The complete variable domain, with remaining parts taken from reference TRBV2 and TRBJ1-6, reads EPEVTQTPSHQVTQMGQEVILRCVPISNHLYFYWYRQILGQKVEFLVSFYNNEISEKSEIFDDQFSVERPDGSNFTLKIRSTKLEDSAMYFCASRQTGGENSPLHFGNGTRLTVT.

In the case of this clone: Germline and junction disagree at one end, which may indicate a read error. V and J are TRBV6-2 or TRBV6-3 and TRBJ2-2; D may match TRBD1 or TRBD2 (6 bases each). This CDR3 is built from 16 residues. In germline, CDR1 is MNHEY, CDR2 SVGEGT. The CDR3 spells CASSDSGAQYTGELFF. CDR3 DNA: TGTGCCAGCAGTGACTCGGGGGCTCAATACACCGGGGAGCTGTTTTTT.

CDR3 nucleotides: TGCGCCAGCAGCCCCGGACAGGGTGGTGGCTACACCTTC. Translating gives CASSPGQGGGYTF. This sequence joins TRBV5-1 and TRBJ1-2; 8 positions match TRBD1. Germline V gene sequence: CDR1 SGHRS, CDR2 YFSETQ. The CDR3 loop spans 13 amino acids. The V and J ends lost 4 bases and 7 bases, in that order; junction bases with no gene match: 6. Based on the CDR3 plus reference TRBV5-1 and TRBJ1-2, the full variable domain is KAGVTQTPRYLIKTRGQQVTLSCSPISGHRSVSWYQQTPGQGLQFLFEYFSETQRNKGNFPGRFSGRQFSNSRSEMNVSTLELGDSALYLCASSPGQGGGYTFGSGTRLTVV.

This clone was seen more than once but under ten times. V is TRBV5-5 and J is TRBJ1-5, with no clear D. There are 16 residues in the CDR3. Trimming cost V 3 bases and J 2 bases, with 15 bases left between them. The germline gives CDR1 SGHKS, CDR2 YYEKEE (reference sequence). The CDR3 here is CASSSAGFGGNQPQHF. Here the CDR3 DNA reads TGTGCCAGCAGCTCCGCCGGGTTCGGGGGCAATCAGCCCCAGCATTTT.

The rearrangement links TRBV28 to TRBJ2-7; a weak D match, TRBD2 (6 bases). From germline, CDR1 is MDHEN and CDR2 SYDVKM. Trimming removed 5 bases from V and 0 bases from J, with 14 bases in between. The CDR3 contains 15 residues. The CDR3 is CASSPPGDLSYEQYF. CDR3 nucleotide sequence: TGTGCCAGCAGTCCCCCGGGGGACCTCTCCTACGAGCAGTACTTC.

The J gene is TRBJ2-7, the V gene TRBV7-9; 10 bases agree with TRBD2. J was trimmed by 4 bases and V by 4 bases; bases with no gene match: 10. The CDR3 spans 16 residues. Germline V gene sequence: CDR1 SEHNR, CDR2 FQNEAQ (reference sequence). CDR3 residues: CASSSGASGRRYEQYF. The CDR3, as DNA: TGTGCCAGCAGCTCCGGGGCTAGCGGGAGAAGGTACGAGCAGTACTTC.

This chain connects TRBV30 to TRBJ2-5, with 13 bases that match TRBD2. Germline CDR1 is GTSNPN and CDR2 is SVGIG (reference sequence). V lost 4 bases and J lost 3; bases outside the gene matches: 8. The CDR3 is 16 residues long. The CDR3 sequence is CAWKTGTSGDKETQYF. The CDR3 bases are TGTGCCTGGAAAACCGGGACTAGCGGGGATAAAGAGACCCAGTACTTC.

Remarks on this clone: At the DNA level, this CDR3 is encoded by other sequences in the same sample as well. CDR3 coding DNA: TGTGCCAGCAGCCAAGATCCGGGGGGATACACAGATACGCAGTATTTT. It translates to CASSQDPGGYTDTQYF. This rearrangement joins TRBV4-2 to TRBJ2-3, with 7 bases aligning to TRBD2. The length of the CDR3 is 16 residues. Germline assignment: CDR1 LGHNA and CDR2 YNFKEQ. V lost 0 bases, J lost 2 bases, and 5 bases stayed unmatched.

Worth noting for this clone: Other DNA sequences of this sample code for an identical CDR3. The genes are TRBV28 and TRBJ1-6; 7 nucleotides line up with TRBD1. The CDR3 is 14 amino acids. Germline assignment: CDR1 MDHEN and CDR2 SYDVKM. V shed 3 bases and J 9 bases; nucleotides not matched to a gene: 5. CDR3 in DNA: TGTGCCAGCAGTTTCGCAGGGGGAGGTTCACCCCTCCACTTT. This sequence encodes CASSFAGGGSPLHF.

The sample holds one count of this clone. This chain connects TRBV18 to TRBJ1-1; possibly TRBD1 for D (5 bases). This CDR3 comprises 15 residues. The germline V gene encodes CDR1 KGHSH and CDR2 LQKENI. V lost 2 bases and J lost 2, with 12 bases in between. CDR3 protein: CASSPGGGFNTEAFF. DNA for the CDR3: TGTGCCAGCTCACCAGGGGGGGGGTTTAACACTGAAGCTTTCTTT.

CDR3 in amino acids: CASSYFTTGRPSNQPQHF. The CDR3 DNA reads TGTGCCAGCAGTTACTTTACCACAGGAAGGCCTAGCAATCAGCCCCAGCATTTT. The chain is built from TRBV28 and TRBJ1-5, with D possibly being TRBD1 (5 bases). The V gene's germline CDR1 is MDHEN and CDR2 SYDVKM. Between the trimmed V and J ends, which lost 4 bases and 0 bases, there was a span of 19 bases. This CDR3 has 18 residues.